Listed below are T cell receptor beta chains from one sample, sequenced in a study of blood T cells in healthy people across ages. Using its own MiXCR run on the 5' RACE reads, TCRdb lists one record per CDR3 protein. The data show 1,500,000 or so distinct CDR3 sequences, approximately 59% seen once. The sample consisted of blood. The receptor source for this set is a man between 18 and 29 years old in good health. CDR3s include the opening cysteine and the closing phenylalanine or tryptophan. D genes are given only for firm matches. Clone size is given for some rows only: seen once, a few or many times, or a class if the clone is expanded.

CDR3nt	CDR3aa	v_gene	j_gene	abundance	d_gene
TGCAGCGGGACAGAGACAAACTATGGCTACACCTTC	CSGTETNYGYTF	TRBV29-1	TRBJ1-2	.	.
TGTGCCTCACGGGGGGGACAGGGGCGCGAGCAGTACTTC	CASRGGQGREQYF	TRBV2	TRBJ2-7	.	TRBD1
TGTGCCAGCAGTGTGGTCGCAGGTGACGCCCAAGAGACCCAGTACTTC	CASSVVAGDAQETQYF	TRBV25-1	TRBJ2-5	.	.
TGTGCCAGCAGCTTGGGACCGACACCAAATGAAAAACTGTTTTTT	CASSLGPTPNEKLFF	TRBV7-9	TRBJ1-4	.	.
TGCGCCAGCAGCCAAGTCGGGACTAGCGAGCAGTACTTC	CASSQVGTSEQYF	TRBV4-1	TRBJ2-7	few	TRBD2
TGCAGTGCTAGACCCGGGGCTAGCCAAGAGACCCAGTACTTC	CSARPGASQETQYF	TRBV20-1	TRBJ2-5	.	.
TGTGCTAGTGGTTCACGGGGACAGGGGGGGAATGAGCAGTTCTTC	CASGSRGQGGNEQFF	TRBV12-5	TRBJ2-1	few	TRBD1
TGCGCCAGCAGCCAGATCGTGGGGGGTCCCCCCCGAGAAGCAGATACGCAGTATTTT	CASSQIVGGPPREADTQYF	TRBV4-1	TRBJ2-3	.	.
TGCGCCAGCAGCTTGGCCTCGGGGACCTACGAGCAGTACTTC	CASSLASGTYEQYF	TRBV5-1	TRBJ2-7	few	.
TGCAGCGTTGCGACTCTCGCCGCCAACGAGCAGTACTTC	CSVATLAANEQYF	TRBV29-1	TRBJ2-7	.	.
TGTGCCATCAAACAAAGCGTCCACAATGAGCAGTTCTTC	CAIKQSVHNEQFF	TRBV10-3	TRBJ2-1	few	.
TGCGCCAGCAGCCCCCGCACAGGACCCTACGAGCAGTACTTC	CASSPRTGPYEQYF	TRBV4-1	TRBJ2-7	many	.
TGTGCCAGCAGTGAAGATGTCACAGATATATACTATGGCTACACCTTC	CASSEDVTDIYYGYTF	TRBV6-1	TRBJ1-2	few	.
TGCAGGGCCGAGCAGGGCGGCGGCTACACCTTC	CRAEQGGGYTF	TRBV29-1	TRBJ1-2	.	.
TGCGCCAGCAGCTTGGCCGGGACAGGGGGCTATGCAGATACGCAGTATTTT	CASSLAGTGGYADTQYF	TRBV5-1	TRBJ2-3	.	TRBD1
TGCGCCAGCAGCTTGGCGACCCAGAGGGCAGATACGCAGTATTTT	CASSLATQRADTQYF	TRBV5-1	TRBJ2-3	few	.
TGTGCTAGCAGCTTAGCTAGCGGGGGGAATTACGAGCAGTACTTC	CASSLASGGNYEQYF	TRBV7-7	TRBJ2-7	.	TRBD2
TGCGCCAGCAGCCAAGGTCCCGACACCCTCTACGAGCAGTACTTC	CASSQGPDTLYEQYF	TRBV4-3	TRBJ2-7	.	.
TGCGCCAGCAGCTTGGAAACCTCTTGGGAGACCCAGTACTTC	CASSLETSWETQYF	TRBV5-1	TRBJ2-5	.	.
TGCAGTGCTAGGACGAATGAAAAACTGTTTTTT	CSARTNEKLFF	TRBV20-1	TRBJ1-4	.	.
TGTGCCACCAGTAAAGAGCCTCGTTTTCGGATGAGAGAGACCCAGTACTTC	CATSKEPRFRMRETQYF	TRBV15	TRBJ2-5	.	.
TGTGCCACCAGCAGAGATCTGGGGGGGCCACACTCAAACTATGGCTACACCTTC	CATSRDLGGPHSNYGYTF	TRBV15	TRBJ1-2	.	.
TGTGCCAGCAGCCCCTGGACTAGCGGGGGGGGGGCCAAAAACATTCAGTACTTC	CASSPWTSGGGAKNIQYF	TRBV6-1	TRBJ2-4	.	TRBD2
TGTGCCAGCAGCGTGCAGCTAACAATAGTCACTGAAGCTTTCTTT	CASSVQLTIVTEAFF	TRBV21-1	TRBJ1-1	.	.
TGTGCCAGCAGTGGGAACGAGCGGTACTTC	CASSGNERYF	TRBV2	TRBJ2-7	.	.
TGCGCCAGCAGCCAAAGAACAGCTCCTAACAATGAGCAGTTCTTC	CASSQRTAPNNEQFF	TRBV4-1	TRBJ2-1	.	.